The rows below give T cell receptor beta chains drawn from one sample of a study of blood T cell repertoires in COVID-19. Method: immunoSEQ multiplex PCR; TCRdb's copy keeps in-frame clones and lacks some. The sample holds 200,000 to 300,000 clones; roughly 82% are singletons and the top ten take approximately 2%. Sequencing was carried out using peripheral blood. The receptor set was obtained from a man aged 35 to 55 who had recovered from COVID-19. The CDR3 runs from the conserved cysteine through the conserved F or W. A D gene is named only where the DNA matches it firmly. Rows give clone size only sometimes, using once, few, many, or a class for an expanded clone.

CASSQDAGPDYGYTF TGCGCCAGCAGCCAAGATGCAGGGCCGGACTATGGCTACACCTTC TRBV4-1 . . TRBJ1-2 15
CASSSRQHNYGYTF TGTGCCAGCAGCTCGCGACAGCATAACTATGGCTACACCTTC TRBV7-2 . . TRBJ1-2 14
CASSVSTGTGSGSPLHF TGTGCCAGCAGTGTTAGTACCGGGACAGGGTCCGGTTCACCCCTCCACTTT TRBV6-1 TRBD1 . TRBJ1-6 17
CASSRTGGRETQYF TGTGCCAGCAGCCGGACAGGGGGTAGAGAGACCCAGTACTTC TRBV6-5 TRBD1 . TRBJ2-5 14
CASSLGTGVLGNTEAFF TGTGCCAGCAGTTTAGGGACAGGGGTCCTCGGGAACACTGAAGCTTTCTTT TRBV27 TRBD1 . TRBJ1-1 17
CASSKRRTGRSEKLFF TGTGCCAGCAGCAAACGACGGACAGGCCGGAGTGAAAAACTGTTTTTT TRBV21-1 . few TRBJ1-4 16
CASGILAGGVNEQFF TGTGCCAGCGGGATACTAGCGGGGGGGGTCAATGAGCAGTTCTTC TRBV6-5 TRBD2 . TRBJ2-1 15
CASKRTGTDTQYF TGTGCCAGCAAGAGGACAGGCACAGATACGCAGTATTTT TRBV6-5 . . TRBJ2-3 13
CAISGQGDNPLHF TGTGCCATCAGTGGACAGGGCGATAATCCCCTCCACTTT TRBV10-3 TRBD1 . TRBJ1-6 13
CASSVAQGDTGELFF TGTGCCAGCAGCGTAGCGCAGGGCGACACCGGGGAGCTGTTTTTT TRBV9 . . TRBJ2-2 15
CASSPSQGERTDTQYF TGTGCCAGCAGTCCTAGCCAGGGGGAAAGAACAGATACGCAGTATTTT TRBV27 TRBD1 . TRBJ2-3 16
CASSRTGQNEKLFF TGTGCCAGCAGCCGGACAGGGCAGAATGAAAAACTGTTTTTT TRBV7-9 TRBD1 . TRBJ1-4 14
CASSPTEGQGGETQYF TGTGCCAGCTCACCGACCGAGGGGCAGGGAGGAGAGACCCAGTACTTC TRBV18 . once TRBJ2-5 16
CASSLVGVFSPLHF TGTGCCAGCAGCTTAGTCGGGGTGTTTTCACCCCTCCACTTT TRBV7-2 . few TRBJ1-6 14
CASSHRTVVNGYTF TGTGCCAGCAGCCACCGGACAGTCGTTAATGGCTACACCTTC TRBV3-1/TRBV3-2 . . TRBJ1-2 14
CASSSRGLRIDTQYF TGTGCCAGCAGTTCCAGGGGGCTCAGGATAGATACGCAGTATTTT TRBV6-8 TRBD1 . TRBJ2-3 15
CTSSQPGTRPEETQYF TGCACCAGCAGCCAACCAGGGACTCGCCCCGAAGAGACCCAGTACTTC TRBV1 . . TRBJ2-5 16
CGRGRLGIGNQPQHF TGCGGGAGGGGCCGTTTGGGGATCGGCAATCAGCCCCAGCATTTT TRBV23-1 . . TRBJ1-5 15
CATRERGGNNEQFF TGTGCCACCCGAGAGCGGGGGGGAAACAATGAGCAGTTCTTC TRBV5-6 TRBD2 . TRBJ2-1 14
CASSSSGTGLDEQFF TGTGCCAGCAGCTCCTCCGGTACAGGGCTCGATGAGCAGTTCTTC TRBV7-9 . few TRBJ2-1 15
CAISTGLAGENTDTQYF TGTGCCATCAGTACGGGACTAGCGGGGGAGAACACAGATACGCAGTATTTT TRBV10-3 TRBD2 . TRBJ2-3 17
CAWSTGGNTGELFF TGTGCCTGGAGTACAGGGGGCAACACCGGGGAGCTGTTTTTT TRBV30 TRBD1 . TRBJ2-2 14
CASSPLAGTDTQYF TGTGCCAGCAGCCCCCTAGCGGGAACGGATACGCAGTATTTT TRBV9 TRBD2 . TRBJ2-3 14
CASSAQLGEAGGYTF TGTGCCAGCAGTGCCCAGTTAGGGGAAGCCGGTGGCTACACCTTC TRBV2 . . TRBJ1-2 15
CASSRRALNTEAFF TGTGCCAGCAGCCGGAGGGCGTTGAACACTGAAGCTTTCTTT TRBV6-2/TRBV6-3 . . TRBJ1-1 14
CASSLVIEGTDTQYF TGCGCCAGCAGCTTGGTTATAGAGGGCACAGATACGCAGTATTTT TRBV5-1 . . TRBJ2-3 15
CAISPGLAPSGQYF TGTGCCATCAGTCCCGGACTAGCGCCCTCGGGGCAGTACTTC TRBV10-3 TRBD2 . TRBJ2-7 14
CASSLRVAGKDTQYF TGTGCCAGCAGCCTCAGGGTAGCGGGCAAAGATACGCAGTATTTT TRBV7-9 TRBD2 . TRBJ2-3 15
CAWSPTSQGSQHF TGTGCCTGGAGCCCCACCTCTCAGGGGTCCCAGCATTTT TRBV30 . . TRBJ1-5 13